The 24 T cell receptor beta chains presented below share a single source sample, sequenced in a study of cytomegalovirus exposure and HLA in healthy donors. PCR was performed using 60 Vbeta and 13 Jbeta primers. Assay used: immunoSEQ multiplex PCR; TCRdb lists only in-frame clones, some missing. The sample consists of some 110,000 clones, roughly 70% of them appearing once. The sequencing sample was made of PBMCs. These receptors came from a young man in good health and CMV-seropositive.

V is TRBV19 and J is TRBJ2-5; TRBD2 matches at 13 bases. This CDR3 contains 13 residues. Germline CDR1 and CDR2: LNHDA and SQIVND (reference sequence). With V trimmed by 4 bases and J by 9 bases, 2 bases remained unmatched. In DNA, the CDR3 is TGTGCCAGTAGTACAGGACTAGCGGGGGCCCAGTACTTC. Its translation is CASSTGLAGAQYF.

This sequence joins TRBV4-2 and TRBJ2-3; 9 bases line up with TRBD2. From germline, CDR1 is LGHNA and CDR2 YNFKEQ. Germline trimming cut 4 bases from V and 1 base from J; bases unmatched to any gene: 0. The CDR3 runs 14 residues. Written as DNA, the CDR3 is TGTGCCAGCAGCCGACTAGCGGGCACAGATACGCAGTATTTT. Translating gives CASSRLAGTDTQYF.

This CDR3 is CASATASLNTIYF. In DNA, the CDR3 is TGTGCCAGCGCGACAGCATCCCTCAACACCATATATTTT. V is TRBV6-5 and J is TRBJ1-3; maybe TRBD1 (5 bases). Germline CDR1 and CDR2: MNHEY and SVGAGI. V shed 8 bases and J shed 7 bases, with 15 bases lying between them. This CDR3 is 13 amino acids long.

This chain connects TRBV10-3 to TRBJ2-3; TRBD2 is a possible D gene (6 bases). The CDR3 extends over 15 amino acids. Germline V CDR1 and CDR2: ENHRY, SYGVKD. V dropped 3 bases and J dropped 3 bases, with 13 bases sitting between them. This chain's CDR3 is CAISDSGSPTDTQYF. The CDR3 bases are TGTGCCATCAGTGACTCCGGGAGTCCGACAGATACGCAGTATTTT.

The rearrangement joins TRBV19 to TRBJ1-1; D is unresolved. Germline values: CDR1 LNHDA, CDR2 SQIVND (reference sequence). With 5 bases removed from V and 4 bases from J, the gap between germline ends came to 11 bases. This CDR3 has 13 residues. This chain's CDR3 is CASSPRPGTEAFF. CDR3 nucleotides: TGTGCCAGTAGTCCCCGCCCCGGCACTGAAGCTTTCTTT.

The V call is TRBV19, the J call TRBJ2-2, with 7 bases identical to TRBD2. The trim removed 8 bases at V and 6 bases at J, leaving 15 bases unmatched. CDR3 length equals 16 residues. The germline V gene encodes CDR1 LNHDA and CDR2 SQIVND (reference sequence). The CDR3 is CASRKSREGRAGELFF. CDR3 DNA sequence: TGTGCCAGTCGTAAATCCCGCGAGGGGAGGGCCGGGGAGCTGTTTTTT. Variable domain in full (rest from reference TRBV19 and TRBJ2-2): DGGITQSPKYLFRKEGQNVTLSCEQNLNHDAMYWYRQDPGQGLRLIYYSQIVNDFQKGDIAEGYSVSREKKESFPLTVTSAQKNPTAFYLCASRKSREGRAGELFFGEGSRLTVL.

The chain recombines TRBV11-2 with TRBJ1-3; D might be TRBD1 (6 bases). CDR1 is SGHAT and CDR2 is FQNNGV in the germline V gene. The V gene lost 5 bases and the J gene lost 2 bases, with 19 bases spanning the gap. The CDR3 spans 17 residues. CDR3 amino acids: CASSREVRGSPGNTIYF. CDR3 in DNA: TGTGCCAGCAGCAGAGAGGTCAGGGGCTCCCCTGGAAACACCATATATTTT.

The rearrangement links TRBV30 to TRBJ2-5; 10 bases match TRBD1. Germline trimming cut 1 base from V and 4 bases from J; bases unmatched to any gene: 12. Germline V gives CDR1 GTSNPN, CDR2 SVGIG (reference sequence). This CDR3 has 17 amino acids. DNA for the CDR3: TGTGCCTGGAGTGGAGGGACAGGGGCGCTATGGCGAGAGACCCAGTACTTC. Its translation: CAWSGGTGALWRETQYF.

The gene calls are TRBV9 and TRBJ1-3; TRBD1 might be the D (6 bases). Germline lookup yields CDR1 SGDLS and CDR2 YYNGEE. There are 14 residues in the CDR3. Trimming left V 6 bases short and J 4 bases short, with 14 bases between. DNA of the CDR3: TGTGCCAGCAACCGGGGGGCTTTCGGAAACACCATATATTTT. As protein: CASNRGAFGNTIYF. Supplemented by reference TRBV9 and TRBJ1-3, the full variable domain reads DSGVTQTPKHLITATGQRVTLRCSPRSGDLSVYWYQQSLDQGLQFLIQYYNGEERAKGNILERFSAQQFPDLHSELNLSSLELGDSALYFCASNRGAFGNTIYFGEGSWLTVV.

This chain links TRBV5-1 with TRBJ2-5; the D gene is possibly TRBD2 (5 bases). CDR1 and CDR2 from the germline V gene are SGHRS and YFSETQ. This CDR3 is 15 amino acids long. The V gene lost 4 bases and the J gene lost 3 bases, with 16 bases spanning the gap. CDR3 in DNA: TGCGCCAGCAGCCTGGACGGGGAGACTAAAGAGACCCAGTACTTC. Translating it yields CASSLDGETKETQYF.

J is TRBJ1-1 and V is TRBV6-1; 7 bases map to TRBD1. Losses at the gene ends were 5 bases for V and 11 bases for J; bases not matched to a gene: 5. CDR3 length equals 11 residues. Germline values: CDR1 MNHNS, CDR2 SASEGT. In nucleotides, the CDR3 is TGTGCCAGCAGTTACGAGACAGGGGCTTTCTTT. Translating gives CASSYETGAFF.

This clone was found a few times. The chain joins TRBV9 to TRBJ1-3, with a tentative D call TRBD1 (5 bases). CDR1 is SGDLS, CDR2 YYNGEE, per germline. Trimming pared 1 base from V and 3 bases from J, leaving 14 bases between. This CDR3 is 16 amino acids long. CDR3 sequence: CASSVRGGFVGNTIYF. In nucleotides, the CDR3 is TGTGCCAGCAGCGTAAGGGGTGGGTTCGTTGGAAACACCATATATTTT.

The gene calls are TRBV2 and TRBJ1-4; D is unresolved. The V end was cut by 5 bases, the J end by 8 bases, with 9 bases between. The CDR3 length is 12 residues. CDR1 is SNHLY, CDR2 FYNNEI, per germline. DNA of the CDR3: TGTGCCAGCAGTCCAGCGGGGGAAAAACTGTTTTTT. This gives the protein CASSPAGEKLFF.

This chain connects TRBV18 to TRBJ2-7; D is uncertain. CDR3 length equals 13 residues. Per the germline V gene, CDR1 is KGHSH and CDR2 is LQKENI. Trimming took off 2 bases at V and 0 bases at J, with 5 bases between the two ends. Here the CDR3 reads CASSPTASYEQYV. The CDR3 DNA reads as TGTGCCAGCTCACCAACAGCCTCCTACGAGCAGTACGTC.

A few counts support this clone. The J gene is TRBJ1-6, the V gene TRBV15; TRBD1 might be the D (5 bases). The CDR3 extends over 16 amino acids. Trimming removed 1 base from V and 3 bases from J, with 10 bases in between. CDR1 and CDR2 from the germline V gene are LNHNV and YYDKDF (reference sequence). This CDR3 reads CATSRGGGLYNSPLHF. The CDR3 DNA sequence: TGTGCCACCAGCAGAGGGGGCGGTCTCTATAATTCACCCCTCCACTTT.

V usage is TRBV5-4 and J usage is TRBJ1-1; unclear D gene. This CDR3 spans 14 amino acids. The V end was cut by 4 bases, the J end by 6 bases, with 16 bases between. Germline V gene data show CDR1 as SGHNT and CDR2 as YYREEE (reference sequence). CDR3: CASSHTTKGSEAFF. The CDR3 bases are TGTGCCAGCAGCCATACGACAAAAGGATCTGAAGCTTTCTTT.

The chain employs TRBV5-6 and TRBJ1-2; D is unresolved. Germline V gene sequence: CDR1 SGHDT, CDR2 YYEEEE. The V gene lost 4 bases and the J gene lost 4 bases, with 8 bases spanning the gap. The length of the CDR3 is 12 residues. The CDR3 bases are TGTGCCAGCAGCCCGGGGTTCTATGGCTACACCTTC. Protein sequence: CASSPGFYGYTF.

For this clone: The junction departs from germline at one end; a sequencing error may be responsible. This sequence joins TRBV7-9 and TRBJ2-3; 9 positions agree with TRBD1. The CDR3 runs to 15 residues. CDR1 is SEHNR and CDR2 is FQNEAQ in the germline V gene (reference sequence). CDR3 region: CAGSPRQGETDTQYF. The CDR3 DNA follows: TGTGCCGGCAGCCCCCGACAGGGGGAGACAGATACGCAGTATTTT.

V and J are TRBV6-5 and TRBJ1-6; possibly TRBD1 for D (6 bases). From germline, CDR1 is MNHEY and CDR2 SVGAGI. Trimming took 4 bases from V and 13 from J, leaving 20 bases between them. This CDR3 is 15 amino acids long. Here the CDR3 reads CASSSPGTPLGPLHF. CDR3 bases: TGTGCCAGCAGTTCCCCCGGGACACCTTTAGGGCCCCTCCACTTT.

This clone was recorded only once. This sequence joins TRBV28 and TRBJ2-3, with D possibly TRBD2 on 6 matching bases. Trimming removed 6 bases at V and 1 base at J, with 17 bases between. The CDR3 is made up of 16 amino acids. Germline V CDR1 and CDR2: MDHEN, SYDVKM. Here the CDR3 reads CASSSPGTSRTDTQYF. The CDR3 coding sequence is TGTGCCAGCAGCTCTCCCGGGACTTCCCGCACAGATACGCAGTATTTT. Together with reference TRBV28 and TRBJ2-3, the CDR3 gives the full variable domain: DVKVTQSSRYLVKRTGEKVFLECVQDMDHENMFWYRQDPGLGLRLIYFSYDVKMKEKGDIPEGYSVSREKKERFSLILESASTNQTSMYLCASSSPGTSRTDTQYFGPGTRLTVL.

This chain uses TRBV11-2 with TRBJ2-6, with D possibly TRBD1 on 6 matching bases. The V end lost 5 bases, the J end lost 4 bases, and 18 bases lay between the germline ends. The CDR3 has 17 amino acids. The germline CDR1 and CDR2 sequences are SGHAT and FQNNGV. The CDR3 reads CASSTLQGPLGANVLTF. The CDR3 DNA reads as TGTGCCAGCAGCACCCTACAGGGACCTCTCGGGGCCAACGTCCTGACTTTC.

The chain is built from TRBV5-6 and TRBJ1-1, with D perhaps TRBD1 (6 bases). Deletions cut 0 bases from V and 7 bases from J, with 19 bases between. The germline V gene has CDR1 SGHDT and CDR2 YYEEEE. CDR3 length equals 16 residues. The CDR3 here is CASSLDRVRYPYEAFF. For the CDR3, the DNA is TGTGCCAGCAGCTTGGACAGGGTCCGATATCCGTATGAAGCTTTCTTT.

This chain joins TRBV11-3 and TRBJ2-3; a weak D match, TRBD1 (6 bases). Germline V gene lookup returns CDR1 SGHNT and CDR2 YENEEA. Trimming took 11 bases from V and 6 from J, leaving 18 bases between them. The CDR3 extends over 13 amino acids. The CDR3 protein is CASSPRGDDTQYF. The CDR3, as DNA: TGTGCCTCCTCCCCCAGGGGCGACGATACGCAGTATTTT. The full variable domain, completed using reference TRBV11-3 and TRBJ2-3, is EAGVVQSPRYKIIEKKQPVAFWCNPISGHNTLYWYLQNLGQGPELLIRYENEEAVDDSQLPKDRFSAERLKGVDSTLKIQPAELGDSAVYLCASSPRGDDTQYFGPGTRLTVL.

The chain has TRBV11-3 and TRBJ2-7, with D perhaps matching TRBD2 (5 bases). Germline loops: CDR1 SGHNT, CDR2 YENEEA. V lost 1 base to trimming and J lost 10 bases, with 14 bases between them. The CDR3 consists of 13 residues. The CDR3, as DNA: TGTGCCAGCAGCTTAGCGGGATTACCGATCCAGTACGTC. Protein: CASSLAGLPIQYV.